Listed here is a single T cell receptor beta chain. This entry is derived from a study of blood T cell repertoires in COVID-19. J was trimmed by 7 bases and V by 1 base; bases with no gene match: 5. Germline assignment: CDR1 LNHDA and CDR2 SQIVND (reference sequence). There are 15 residues in the CDR3. Method: immunoSEQ multiplex PCR; TCRdb's copy keeps in-frame clones and lacks some. The sample shows about 350,000 clones, 88% of them seen only once. The specimen was PBMCs or T cells enriched from blood (not recorded which). The V gene is TRBV19, the J gene TRBJ1-4; 8 bases are shared with TRBD1. This TCR was recovered from a woman aged 25 to 39 who had been exposed to COVID-19. The CDR3 sequence is CASSIGTGRREKLFF. CDR3 DNA sequence: TGTGCCAGTAGTATAGGGACAGGGAGGCGTGAAAAACTGTTTTTT.